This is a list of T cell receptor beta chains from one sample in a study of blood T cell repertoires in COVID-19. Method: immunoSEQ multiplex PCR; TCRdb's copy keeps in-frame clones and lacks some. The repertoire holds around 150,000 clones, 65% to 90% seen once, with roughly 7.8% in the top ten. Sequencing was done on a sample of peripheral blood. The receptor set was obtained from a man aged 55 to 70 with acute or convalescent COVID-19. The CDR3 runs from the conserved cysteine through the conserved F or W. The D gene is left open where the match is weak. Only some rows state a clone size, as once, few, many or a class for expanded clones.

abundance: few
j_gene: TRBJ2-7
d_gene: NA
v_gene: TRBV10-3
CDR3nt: TGTGCCATCCGGGACACACATAACGAGCAGTACTTC
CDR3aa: CAIRDTHNEQYF

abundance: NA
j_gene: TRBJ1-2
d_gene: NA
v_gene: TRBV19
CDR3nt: TGTGCCAGTAGTGAGAGAGGGGGAGCTGGCTACACCTTC
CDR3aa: CASSERGGAGYTF

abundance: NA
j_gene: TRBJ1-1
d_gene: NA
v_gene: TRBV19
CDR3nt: TGTGCCAGTAGTTTGGGACTTGGGGGCACTGAAGCTTTCTTT
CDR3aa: CASSLGLGGTEAFF

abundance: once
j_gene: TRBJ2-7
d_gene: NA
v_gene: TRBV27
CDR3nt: TGTGCCAGCAGTTCCGCGGGGCAGGGGGCCTACGAGCAGTACTTC
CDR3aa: CASSSAGQGAYEQYF

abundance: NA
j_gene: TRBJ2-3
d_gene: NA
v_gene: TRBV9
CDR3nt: TGTGCCAGCAGCGTAACGGGGGGGACAGCCCTTACCACAGGTACGCAGTATTTT
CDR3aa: CASSVTGGTALTTGTQYF

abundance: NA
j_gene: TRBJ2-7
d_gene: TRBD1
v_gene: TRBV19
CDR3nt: TGTGCCAGTAGTAATCCCCGGACAGGGACCTACGAGCAGTACTTC
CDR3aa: CASSNPRTGTYEQYF

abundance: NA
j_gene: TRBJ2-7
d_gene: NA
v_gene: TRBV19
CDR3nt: TGTGCCAGTAGTTCAGGGGCCTACGAGCAGTACTTC
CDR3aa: CASSSGAYEQYF

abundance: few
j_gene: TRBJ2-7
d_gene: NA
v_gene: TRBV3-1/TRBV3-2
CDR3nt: TGTGCCAGCAGCCAAACACGAGGTGGGCGGATCACAAGGGGAATCACCTACGAGCAGTACTTC
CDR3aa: CASSQTRGGRITRGITYEQYF

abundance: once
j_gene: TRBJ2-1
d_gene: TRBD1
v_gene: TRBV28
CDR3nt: TGTGCCAGCAGCTCAACCGGGACAGAAAACAATGAGCAGTTCTTC
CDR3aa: CASSSTGTENNEQFF

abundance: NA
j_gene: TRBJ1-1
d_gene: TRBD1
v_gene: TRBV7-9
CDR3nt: TGTGCCAGCAGCTTGACAGGGAGGAACACTGAAGCTTTCTTT
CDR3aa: CASSLTGRNTEAFF

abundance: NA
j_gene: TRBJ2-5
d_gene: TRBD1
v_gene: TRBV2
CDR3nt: TGTGCCGGCGAGCGACCGGGACAGGGGGACCAAGAGACCCAGTACTTC
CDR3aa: CAGERPGQGDQETQYF

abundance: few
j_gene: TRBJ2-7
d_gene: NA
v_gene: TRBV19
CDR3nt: TGTGCCAGTAGTATAAACACAGGTCTCGAGCAGTACTTC
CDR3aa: CASSINTGLEQYF

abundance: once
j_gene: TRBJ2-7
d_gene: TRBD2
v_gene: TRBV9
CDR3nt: TGTGCCAGCAGCCCCAGCCCGACTAGCGGGAGCCACGAGCAGTACTTC
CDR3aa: CASSPSPTSGSHEQYF

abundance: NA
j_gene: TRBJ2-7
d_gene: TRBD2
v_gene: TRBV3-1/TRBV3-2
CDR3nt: TGTGCCAGCAGCCAGGCGGGAGGGTACTACGAGCAGTACTTC
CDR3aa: CASSQAGGYYEQYF

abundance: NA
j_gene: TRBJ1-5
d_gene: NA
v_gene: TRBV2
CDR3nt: TGTGCCAGCAAGTTGGAGGGGCGGCAGCCCCAGCATTTT
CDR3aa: CASKLEGRQPQHF

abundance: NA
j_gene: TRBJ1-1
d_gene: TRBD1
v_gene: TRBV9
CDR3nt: TGTGCCAGCAGCGTCCGGGACAGGGGTTTCACTGAAGCTTTCTTT
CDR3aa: CASSVRDRGFTEAFF

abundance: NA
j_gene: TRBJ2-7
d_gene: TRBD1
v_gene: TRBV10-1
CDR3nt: TGCGCCAGCAGTGACCCGGGACAGAGTTACGAGCAGTACTTC
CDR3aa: CASSDPGQSYEQYF

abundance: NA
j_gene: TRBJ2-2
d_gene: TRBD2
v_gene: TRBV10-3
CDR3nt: TGTGCCATCAGTCCGGTGGCTAGCGGAGAAACGGGCCGGGAGCTGTTTTTT
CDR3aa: CAISPVASGETGRELFF

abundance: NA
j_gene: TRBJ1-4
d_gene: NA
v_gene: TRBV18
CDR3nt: TGTGCCAGCTCACCACGTCAGGGGTTGGAAGAAAAACTGTTTTTT
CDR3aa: CASSPRQGLEEKLFF

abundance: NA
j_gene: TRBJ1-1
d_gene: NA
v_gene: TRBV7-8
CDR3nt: TGTGCCAGCAGAATTTCGCCGCGCACTGAAGCTTTCTTT
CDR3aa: CASRISPRTEAFF

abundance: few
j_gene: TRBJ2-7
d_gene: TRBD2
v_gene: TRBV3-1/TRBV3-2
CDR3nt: TGTGCCAGCAGCCAAGGGACTAGCGGGGTCTACGAGCAGTACTTC
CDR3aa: CASSQGTSGVYEQYF

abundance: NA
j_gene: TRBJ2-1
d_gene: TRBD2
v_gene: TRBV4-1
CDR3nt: TGCGCCAGCAGCCAAGTTCGGGCTACTAGCGGGAGGCTCTCCTACAATGAGCAGTTCTTC
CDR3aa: CASSQVRATSGRLSYNEQFF

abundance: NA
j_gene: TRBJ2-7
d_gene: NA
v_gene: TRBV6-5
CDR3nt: TGTGCCAGCAGGCGGGGCCCTTGGGAGCAGTACTTC
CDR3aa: CASRRGPWEQYF

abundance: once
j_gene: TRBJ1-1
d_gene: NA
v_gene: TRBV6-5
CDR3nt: TGTGCCAGCAGTTTAGGGGAGGACACTGAAGCTTTCTTT
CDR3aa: CASSLGEDTEAFF

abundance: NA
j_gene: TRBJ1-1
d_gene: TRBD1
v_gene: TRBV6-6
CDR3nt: TGTGCCAGCAGGACGACAGGGGGGAACACTGAAGCTTTCTTT
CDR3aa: CASRTTGGNTEAFF

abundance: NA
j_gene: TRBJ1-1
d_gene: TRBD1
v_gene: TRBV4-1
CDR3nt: TGCGCCAGCAGCCAAGAACGGGACAGGGGGAACACTGAAGCTTTCTTT
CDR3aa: CASSQERDRGNTEAFF

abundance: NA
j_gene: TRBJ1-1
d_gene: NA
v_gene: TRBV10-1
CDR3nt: TGCGCCAGCAGTGAGGTGACAGAGTCTGAAGCTTTCTTT
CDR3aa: CASSEVTESEAFF

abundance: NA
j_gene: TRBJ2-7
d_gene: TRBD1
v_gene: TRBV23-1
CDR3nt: TGCGCCAGCAGCCAATCGCCGGGACAGGGGGGTTCCTACGAGCAGTACTTC
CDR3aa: CASSQSPGQGGSYEQYF

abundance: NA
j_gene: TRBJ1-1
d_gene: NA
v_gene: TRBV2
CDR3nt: TGTGCCAGCGCCCGCATGGGGACAAACACTGAAGCTTTCTTT
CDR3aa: CASARMGTNTEAFF

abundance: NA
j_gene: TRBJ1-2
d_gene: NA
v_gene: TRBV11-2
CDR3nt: TGTGCCAGCAGCTTAGATTACAGAGATCTCTATGGCTACACCTTC
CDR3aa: CASSLDYRDLYGYTF

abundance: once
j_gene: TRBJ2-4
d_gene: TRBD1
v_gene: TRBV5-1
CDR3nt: TGCGCCAGCAGCTGGGACCAGGGGGACATTCAGTACTTC
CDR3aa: CASSWDQGDIQYF

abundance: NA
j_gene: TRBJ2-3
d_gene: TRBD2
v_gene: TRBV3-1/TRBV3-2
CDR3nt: TGTGCCAGCAGCCAAGGACTAGCCCCTCCCACAGATACGCAGTATTTT
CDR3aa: CASSQGLAPPTDTQYF

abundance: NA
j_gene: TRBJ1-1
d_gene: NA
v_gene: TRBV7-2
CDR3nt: TGTGCCAGCAGCACAACCTGGGGGCCCACTGAAGCTTTCTTT
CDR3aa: CASSTTWGPTEAFF

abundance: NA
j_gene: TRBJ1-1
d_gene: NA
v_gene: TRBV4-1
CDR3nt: TGCGCCAGCAGCCCCCAGGCGGGGTTCCTAGGTGTCACTGAAGCTTTCTTT
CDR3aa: CASSPQAGFLGVTEAFF

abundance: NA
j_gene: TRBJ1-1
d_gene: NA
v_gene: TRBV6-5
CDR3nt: TGTGCCAGCAAGGGTCGCGAAGGGGGCACTGAAGCTTTCTTT
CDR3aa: CASKGREGGTEAFF

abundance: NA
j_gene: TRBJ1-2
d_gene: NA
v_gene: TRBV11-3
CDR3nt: TGTGCCAGCAGCTTAGACATTCAGGGCGTCCGCTTGTATGGCTACACCTTC
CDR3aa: CASSLDIQGVRLYGYTF

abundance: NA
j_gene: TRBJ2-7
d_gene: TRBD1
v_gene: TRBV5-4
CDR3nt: TGTGCCAGCAGCGCGGGACAGGGGGCAGCCTACGAGCAGTACTTC
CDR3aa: CASSAGQGAAYEQYF

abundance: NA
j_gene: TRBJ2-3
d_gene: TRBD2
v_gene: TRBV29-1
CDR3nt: TGCAGCGCGGGACTAGCGGGAGCGATAGATACGCAGTATTTT
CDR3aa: CSAGLAGAIDTQYF

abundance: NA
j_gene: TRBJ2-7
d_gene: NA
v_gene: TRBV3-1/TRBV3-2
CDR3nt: TGTGCCAGCAGCCTCGGTCGTCCAGGGCGAGGCTACGAGCAGTACTTC
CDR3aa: CASSLGRPGRGYEQYF

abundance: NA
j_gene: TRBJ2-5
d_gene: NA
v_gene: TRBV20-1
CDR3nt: TGCAGTGCCAGTAGTCCTGGGAGAGAGACCCAGTACTTC
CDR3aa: CSASSPGRETQYF

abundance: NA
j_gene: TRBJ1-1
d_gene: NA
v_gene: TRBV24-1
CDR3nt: TGTGCCACCAGTGGCCCGGGGAACACTGAAGCTTTCTTT
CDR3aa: CATSGPGNTEAFF

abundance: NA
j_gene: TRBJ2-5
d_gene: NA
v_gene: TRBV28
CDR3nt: TGTGCCAGCACCTCCGGCGGGGAGACCCAGTACTTC
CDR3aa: CASTSGGETQYF

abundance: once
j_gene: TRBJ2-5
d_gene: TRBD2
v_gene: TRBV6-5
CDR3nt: TGTGCCAGCAGAATGGGCGGGAGGGAAGAGACCCAGTACTTC
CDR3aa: CASRMGGREETQYF

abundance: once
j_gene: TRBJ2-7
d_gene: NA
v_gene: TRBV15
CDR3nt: TGTGCCACCAGCAGAGGTCGGGCCGGGGGATACGAGCAGTACTTC
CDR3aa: CATSRGRAGGYEQYF

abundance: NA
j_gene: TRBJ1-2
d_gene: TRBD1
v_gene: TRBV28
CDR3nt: TGTGCCAGCACCCTCAACGGTGGGCAGGGGGCAGGTGGCTACACCTTC
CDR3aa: CASTLNGGQGAGGYTF